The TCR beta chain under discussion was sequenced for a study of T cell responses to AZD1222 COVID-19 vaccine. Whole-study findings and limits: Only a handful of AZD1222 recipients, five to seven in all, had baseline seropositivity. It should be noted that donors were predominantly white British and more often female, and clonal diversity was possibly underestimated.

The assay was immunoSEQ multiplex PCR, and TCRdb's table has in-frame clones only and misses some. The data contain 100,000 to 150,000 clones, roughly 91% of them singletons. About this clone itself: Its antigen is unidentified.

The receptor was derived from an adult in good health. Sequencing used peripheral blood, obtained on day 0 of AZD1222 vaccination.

As DNA, the CDR3 is TGTGCCAGCAGCTGGCGGGGGAACACTGAAGCTTTCTTT. This codes for CASSWRGNTEAFF. The genes are TRBV5-4 and TRBJ1-1; D call uncertain. The CDR3 is 13 amino acids. Trimming took 3 bases from V and 1 from J, leaving 7 bases between them. Germline V gives CDR1 SGHNT, CDR2 YYREEE (reference sequence).